The clone carrying this TCR beta chain has at least ten counts. Its antigen is unidentified. This sample stems from a study of CD8 T cells in ankylosing spondylitis. Study observations and caveats: Prior literature has documented some motif variants in synovial fluid and blood from reactive arthritis.

Each TCR beta library was made by quantitative 5'-RACE that incorporated molecular barcodes. TCRdb re-called the 5' RACE reads through MiXCR, storing one row per CDR3 protein. Among about 96,000 distinct CDR3 sequences, 27% were seen once, and the ten largest hold less than 60%. CDR1 DFQATT and CDR2 SNEGSKA come from the germline V gene (reference sequence). Trimming stripped 6 bases from V and 5 bases from J, with 18 bases between. This CDR3 comprises 14 residues. The sample comprised blood, either unsorted or a sorted T cell fraction (not recorded which). The chain links TRBV20-1 to TRBJ2-3, with a weak D call TRBD2 (6 bases). The TCR was taken from a male donor with ankylosing spondylitis or in good health (not recorded which). Here the CDR3 reads CSAREWGVGDTQYF. CDR3 sequence (DNA): TGCAGTGCCCGAGAATGGGGGGTTGGAGATACGCAGTATTTT.